Listed below are T cell receptor beta chains from one sample, sequenced in a study of blood T cell repertoires in COVID-19. Method: immunoSEQ multiplex PCR; TCRdb's copy keeps in-frame clones and lacks some. The top ten clones hold 3.5% to 5.5% of a sample with over 100,000 clones, about nine tenths of them seen once. The sequenced material came from peripheral blood. The receptors stem from a man between 40 and 49 years old with acute or convalescent COVID-19. The CDR3 runs from the conserved cysteine through the conserved F or W. Each record gives: V gene, D gene, J gene, clone size, CDR3 protein, CDR3 DNA. D genes are given only for firm matches. Some rows have no size entry. The others give once, few or many, or a class for an expanded clone.

>TRBV2|.|TRBJ1-5|.
CASSGGFLGNQPQHF
TGTGCCAGCAGTGGAGGGTTCCTGGGCAATCAGCCCCAGCATTTT
>TRBV7-9|.|TRBJ1-2|.
CASSVRSGYGYTF
TGTGCCAGCAGCGTACGGTCCGGTTATGGCTACACCTTC
>TRBV6-5|.|TRBJ1-3|.
CASSYFSGSGNTIYF
TGTGCCAGCAGTTACTTCAGCGGCTCTGGAAACACCATATATTTT
>TRBV10-3|.|TRBJ1-6|.
CAISGEGYNSPLHF
TGTGCCATCAGTGGGGAGGGCTATAATTCACCCCTCCACTTT
>TRBV29-1|.|TRBJ2-1|few
CSVEGGNEQFF
TGCAGCGTTGAGGGGGGTAATGAGCAGTTCTTC
>TRBV28|.|TRBJ2-5|.
CASSSLGYQETQYF
TGTGCCAGCAGTTCACTAGGCTACCAAGAGACCCAGTACTTC
>TRBV7-9|.|TRBJ1-2|.
CASSLLQPLESGGYTF
TGTGCCAGCAGCTTACTTCAGCCTCTAGAATCCGGCGGCTACACCTTC
>TRBV4-1|.|TRBJ1-6|.
CASSPSEADSRNSPLHF
TGCGCCAGCAGCCCCAGCGAGGCCGATTCTCGGAATTCACCCCTCCACTTT
>TRBV4-3|.|TRBJ1-3|.
CASSQWLEGNTIYF
TGCGCCAGCAGCCAATGGTTGGAGGGAAACACCATATATTTT
>TRBV7-9|.|TRBJ1-5|.
CASSLEPGDQPQHF
TGTGCCAGCAGCTTAGAACCAGGTGATCAGCCCCAGCATTTT
>TRBV9|.|TRBJ1-5|.
CASSVDPGNQPQHF
TGTGCCAGCAGCGTAGACCCAGGGAATCAGCCCCAGCATTTT
>TRBV7-6|TRBD2|TRBJ2-7|once
CASSGPAGRGGPSVYEQYF
TGTGCCAGCAGCGGCCCCGCGGGGCGGGGGGGCCCTTCTGTATACGAGCAGTACTTC
>TRBV5-1|.|TRBJ2-7|.
CASSLGGVGYEQYF
TGCGCCAGCAGCTTGGGCGGGGTCGGCTACGAGCAGTACTTC
>TRBV29-1|TRBD1|TRBJ1-2|once
CSVTGDYGYTF
TGCAGCGTGACAGGGGACTATGGCTACACCTTC
>TRBV5-6|.|TRBJ1-5|.
CASSSDSQPQHF
TGTGCCAGCAGCTCGGACAGTCAGCCCCAGCATTTT
>TRBV7-9|.|TRBJ1-1|.
CASSLLANTEAFF
TGTGCCAGCAGCTTATTGGCAAACACTGAAGCTTTCTTT
>TRBV15|TRBD1|TRBJ2-7|.
CATSRAGGEDEQYF
TGTGCCACCAGCAGGGCAGGGGGCGAGGACGAGCAGTACTTC
>TRBV6-5|.|TRBJ1-1|.
CASSRTENTEAFF
TGTGCCAGCAGTCGGACAGAGAACACTGAAGCTTTCTTT
>TRBV30|.|TRBJ2-1|.
CAWTSTGHNEQFF
TGTGCCTGGACTTCGACAGGTCACAATGAGCAGTTCTTC
>TRBV29-1|.|TRBJ2-3|.
CSQTHLGTDTQYF
TGCAGCCAAACCCATCTAGGCACAGATACGCAGTATTTT
>TRBV6-1|.|TRBJ1-2|.
CASSEASPYGYTF
TGTGCCAGCAGTGAAGCTAGCCCCTATGGCTACACCTTC
>TRBV4-3|TRBD1|TRBJ2-7|.
CASSHTQGAYEQYF
TGCGCCAGCAGCCATACACAGGGGGCCTACGAGCAGTACTTC
>TRBV6-1|.|TRBJ2-1|.
CASSEMGASSYNEQFF
TGTGCCAGCAGTGAAATGGGGGCTAGCTCCTACAATGAGCAGTTCTTC
>TRBV7-2|.|TRBJ1-6|.
CASSLQNSPLHF
TGTGCCAGCAGCTTACAGAATTCACCCCTCCACTTT
>TRBV18|TRBD1|TRBJ2-1|.
CASSPGQVRGEQFF
TGTGCCAGCTCACCGGGACAGGTTAGGGGAGAGCAGTTCTTC
>TRBV2|.|TRBJ1-6|.
CASSENPLSPLHF
TGTGCCAGCAGTGAGAACCCACTTTCACCCCTCCACTTT
>TRBV7-3|.|TRBJ1-1|.
CASSLMGPGTEAFF
TGTGCCAGCAGCTTAATGGGTCCGGGGACTGAAGCTTTCTTT
>TRBV5-4|.|TRBJ1-6|.
CASSLGGSYNSPLHF
TGTGCCAGCAGCTTGGGAGGCTCCTATAATTCACCCCTCCACTTT
>TRBV5-5|TRBD1|TRBJ1-1|.
CASSLGWTGSMNTEAFF
TGTGCCAGCAGCTTGGGGTGGACAGGGAGCATGAACACTGAAGCTTTCTTT
>TRBV6-6|.|TRBJ1-2|once
CASSYSGVDNGYTF
TGTGCCAGCAGTTACTCCGGTGTGGACAACGGCTACACCTTC
>TRBV6-5|.|TRBJ2-1|.
CASSRTATSYNEQFF
TGTGCCAGCAGCCGGACAGCTACCTCCTACAATGAGCAGTTCTTC
>TRBV10-3|.|TRBJ2-7|.
CAISEGVEQYF
TGTGCCATCAGTGAAGGGGTGGAGCAGTACTTC
>TRBV30|.|TRBJ2-2|.
CAWSVVAATGELFF
TGTGCCTGGAGTGTGGTAGCGGCGACCGGGGAGCTGTTTTTT
>TRBV4-3|TRBD2|TRBJ2-2|.
CASSQIGAGGFNTGELFF
TGCGCCAGCAGTCAGATAGGGGCGGGGGGCTTTAACACCGGGGAGCTGTTTTTT
>TRBV18|.|TRBJ1-2|once
CASCRDNTNYGYTF
TGTGCCAGCTGCCGGGACAACACTAACTATGGCTACACCTTC
>TRBV2|.|TRBJ2-7|.
CASSEGRTPYEQYF
TGTGCCAGCAGTGAAGGAAGGACACCCTACGAGCAGTACTTC
>TRBV19|TRBD2|TRBJ2-4|.
CASRRTGGNIQYF
TGTGCCAGTAGGCGTACGGGGGGGAACATTCAGTACTTC
>TRBV28|TRBD2|TRBJ2-7|once
CASSLAGVFYEQYF
TGTGCCAGCAGTTTAGCGGGAGTATTCTACGAGCAGTACTTC
>TRBV12-3/TRBV12-4|.|TRBJ2-2|once
CASSQVTGELFF
TGTGCCAGCAGTCAGGTTACCGGGGAGCTGTTTTTT
>TRBV5-1|.|TRBJ2-5|.
CASSPREPAETQYF
TGCGCCAGCAGCCCACGGGAGCCGGCAGAGACCCAGTACTTC
>TRBV25-1|TRBD1|TRBJ2-7|.
CASRSAGQGRGEQYF
TGTGCCAGCAGATCCGCGGGACAGGGAAGAGGCGAGCAGTACTTC
>TRBV30|TRBD1|TRBJ2-7|.
CAWSRSGGYEQYF
TGTGCCTGGAGTCGGTCAGGGGGCTACGAGCAGTACTTC
>TRBV18|TRBD2|TRBJ2-1|few
CASSPPTGGAWNEQFF
TGTGCCAGCTCACCACCGACGGGAGGGGCGTGGAATGAGCAGTTCTTC
>TRBV20-1|.|TRBJ1-6|once
CSAGVPLHF
TGCAGTGCCGGGGTACCCCTCCACTTT
>TRBV7-2|.|TRBJ1-6|.
CASSAGQGSPLHF
TGTGCCAGCAGCGCAGGACAAGGATCACCCCTCCACTTT
>TRBV7-9|.|TRBJ2-2|.
CASSRTGELFF
TGTGCCAGCAGCCGGACCGGGGAGCTGTTTTTT
>TRBV18|.|TRBJ1-1|.
CASSPSFGEVNTEAFF
TGTGCCAGCTCACCGTCATTCGGGGAGGTGAACACTGAAGCTTTCTTT
>TRBV19|.|TRBJ1-2|.
CASSTGYGYTF
TGTGCCAGTAGCACGGGCTATGGCTACACCTTC
>TRBV5-1|TRBD1|TRBJ2-5|.
CASSSMTGEETQYF
TGCGCCAGCAGTTCAATGACAGGGGAAGAGACCCAGTACTTC
>TRBV27|.|TRBJ2-1|once
CASSFRHHNEQFF
TGTGCCAGCAGTTTTAGACACCACAATGAGCAGTTCTTC
>TRBV14|.|TRBJ1-3|.
CASSQLLGLGNTIYF
TGTGCCAGCAGCCAATTGTTGGGGCTTGGAAACACCATATATTTT
>TRBV19|TRBD1|TRBJ1-5|.
CASSTQGASNQPQHF
TGTGCCAGTAGTACTCAGGGGGCTAGCAATCAGCCCCAGCATTTT
>TRBV19|TRBD1|TRBJ1-1|.
CASSIRQGVPMNTEAFF
TGTGCCAGTAGTATCCGGCAGGGGGTACCAATGAACACTGAAGCTTTCTTT
>TRBV3-1/TRBV3-2|TRBD2|TRBJ2-7|.
CASSQGRESLYEQYF
TGTGCCAGCAGCCAAGGGCGGGAGAGCCTCTACGAGCAGTACTTC